Here is one T cell receptor (beta chain) with its context. The data were produced by immunoSEQ multiplex PCR, yet TCRdb's version contains in-frame clones alone and is incomplete. Of about 34,000 clones in the sample, 69% were seen once. This record belongs to a study of cytotoxic CD8 clonotypes in ibrutinib-treated CLL. Background on the study: After median approximately 74 months, around 15 stayed in remission, around twelve progressed; responses roughly 25 partial, 2 complete.

Trimming took off 2 bases at V and 4 bases at J, with 16 bases between the two ends. CDR1 and CDR2 from the germline V gene are GTSNPN and SVGIG (reference sequence). This CDR3 contains 15 residues. This chain uses TRBV30 with TRBJ2-3, with a weak D call TRBD1 (6 bases). The receptor's source is a human donor with chronic lymphocytic leukemia. The specimen comprised PBMCs, sampled before ibrutinib treatment. The CDR3 DNA reads TGTGCCTGGAGTTTCACAGGGCGACTCGCAGATACGCAGTATTTT. It translates to CAWSFTGRLADTQYF.